These T cell receptor beta chains were read from a single sample in a study of shared clonotypes between healthy human individuals. TCRdb's copy holds only in-frame clones and misses some; the assay was immunoSEQ multiplex PCR. The sample shows 650,000 to 750,000 clones, approximately 75% of them seen only once. Sequenced material: memory CD4+ T cells sorted from blood. Source of these receptors: a woman aged 30 to 39 in good health. The CDR3 runs from the conserved cysteine through the conserved F or W. The order of the fields is D gene, clone size, V gene, J gene, CDR3 length, CDR3 DNA, CDR3 protein. A D gene is named only where the DNA matches it firmly. Clone sizes are given selectively: once, few, many, or a class where the clone is expanded.

d_call: TRBD1
clone_size: .
v_call: TRBV28
j_call: TRBJ2-1
cdr3_length: 16
cdr3_nt: TGTGCCAGCACCCCCGGACAGGGGATTTACTACAATGAGCAGTTCTTC
cdr3_aa: CASTPGQGIYYNEQFF

d_call: .
clone_size: .
v_call: TRBV19
j_call: TRBJ1-3
cdr3_length: 14
cdr3_nt: TGTGCCAGTAGTTCCGGACTTACTGGAAACACCATATATTTT
cdr3_aa: CASSSGLTGNTIYF

d_call: .
clone_size: few
v_call: TRBV9
j_call: TRBJ2-1
cdr3_length: 17
cdr3_nt: TGTGCCAGCAGCGTAGAGATGCAGGGAGGATCCTACAATGAGCAGTTCTTC
cdr3_aa: CASSVEMQGGSYNEQFF

d_call: .
clone_size: .
v_call: TRBV5-6
j_call: TRBJ2-1
cdr3_length: 13
cdr3_nt: TGTGCCAGCAGCTTGGCCAGCTACAATGAGCAGTTCTTC
cdr3_aa: CASSLASYNEQFF

d_call: TRBD1
clone_size: .
v_call: TRBV28
j_call: TRBJ2-7
cdr3_length: 12
cdr3_nt: TGTGCCAGCAGTTTATTGGGGACAGGGACAATTTTC
cdr3_aa: CASSLLGTGTIF

d_call: .
clone_size: .
v_call: TRBV11-2
j_call: TRBJ2-6
cdr3_length: 18
cdr3_nt: TGTGCCAGCAGCTTAGATCTGCCAGGGGCCGCTGGGGCCAACGTCCTGACTTTC
cdr3_aa: CASSLDLPGAAGANVLTF

d_call: .
clone_size: .
v_call: TRBV7-9
j_call: TRBJ2-7
cdr3_length: 14
cdr3_nt: TGTGCCAGCAGCCCCATTTGGGGTCGCTACGAGCAGTACTTC
cdr3_aa: CASSPIWGRYEQYF

d_call: TRBD1
clone_size: .
v_call: TRBV10-3
j_call: TRBJ2-1
cdr3_length: 14
cdr3_nt: TGTGCCATCAGTCCAGGGGGCTCCTACAATGAGCAGTTCTTC
cdr3_aa: CAISPGGSYNEQFF

d_call: .
clone_size: .
v_call: TRBV14
j_call: TRBJ2-7
cdr3_length: 14
cdr3_nt: TGTGCCAGCAGCCAAAGAACAGTCAGCTACGAGCAGTACTTC
cdr3_aa: CASSQRTVSYEQYF

d_call: .
clone_size: .
v_call: TRBV7-3
j_call: TRBJ1-1
cdr3_length: 14
cdr3_nt: TGTGCCAGCAGGTTCAGGGGATCGGACACTGAAGCTTTCTTT
cdr3_aa: CASRFRGSDTEAFF

d_call: .
clone_size: once
v_call: TRBV4-1
j_call: TRBJ2-1
cdr3_length: 16
cdr3_nt: TGCGCCAGCAGCCAAGTTACCCAGAGAGTGTACAATGAGCAGTTCTTC
cdr3_aa: CASSQVTQRVYNEQFF

d_call: TRBD1
clone_size: .
v_call: TRBV5-1
j_call: TRBJ1-2
cdr3_length: 13
cdr3_nt: TGCGCCAGCAGCTCCGGACAGGGCTATGGCTACACCTTC
cdr3_aa: CASSSGQGYGYTF

d_call: .
clone_size: few
v_call: TRBV5-6
j_call: TRBJ2-1
cdr3_length: 14
cdr3_nt: TGTGCCAGCAGCACCGGGCCCGGAGCCAATGAGCAGTTCTTC
cdr3_aa: CASSTGPGANEQFF

d_call: TRBD1
clone_size: .
v_call: TRBV5-1
j_call: TRBJ2-2
cdr3_length: 15
cdr3_nt: TGCGCCAGCAGCCCCGGTGACAGGGATAGCGGGGAGCTGTTTTTT
cdr3_aa: CASSPGDRDSGELFF

d_call: TRBD1
clone_size: .
v_call: TRBV5-1
j_call: TRBJ2-7
cdr3_length: 17
cdr3_nt: TGCGCCAGCAGCTTGCCTGGGACAGGGGGAACCCTAGGGGAGCAGTACTTC
cdr3_aa: CASSLPGTGGTLGEQYF

d_call: .
clone_size: .
v_call: TRBV29-1
j_call: TRBJ2-7
cdr3_length: 16
cdr3_nt: TGCAGCGTTGAAGAGGCCATACAAGGAAGCTCCTACGAGCAGTACTTC
cdr3_aa: CSVEEAIQGSSYEQYF

d_call: .
clone_size: .
v_call: TRBV6-1
j_call: TRBJ2-2
cdr3_length: 15
cdr3_nt: TGTGCCAGCAGTGAAGCACGGGGTTGGACCGGGGAGCTGTTTTTT
cdr3_aa: CASSEARGWTGELFF

d_call: .
clone_size: few
v_call: TRBV5-4
j_call: TRBJ2-3
cdr3_length: 13
cdr3_nt: TGTGCCAGCAGACGGGGGAGCACAGATACGCAGTATTTT
cdr3_aa: CASRRGSTDTQYF

d_call: .
clone_size: .
v_call: TRBV18
j_call: TRBJ2-5
cdr3_length: 14
cdr3_nt: TGTGCCAGCTCACCACCGATGGGCCAAGAGACCCAGTACTTC
cdr3_aa: CASSPPMGQETQYF

d_call: TRBD2
clone_size: once
v_call: TRBV11-3
j_call: TRBJ2-5
cdr3_length: 14
cdr3_nt: TGTGCCAGCAGCCTTAGCGGGCAGCGCCAGGCCCAGTACTTC
cdr3_aa: CASSLSGQRQAQYF

d_call: .
clone_size: few
v_call: TRBV5-4
j_call: TRBJ1-4
cdr3_length: 14
cdr3_nt: TGTGCCAGCAGCTTTGATAGAACTAATGAAAAACTGTTTTTT
cdr3_aa: CASSFDRTNEKLFF

d_call: TRBD1
clone_size: .
v_call: TRBV9
j_call: TRBJ2-4
cdr3_length: 20
cdr3_nt: TGTGCCAGCAGCCTCCCCGGGACAGGGGGAATAATCGGTGCCAAAAACATTCAGTACTTC
cdr3_aa: CASSLPGTGGIIGAKNIQYF

d_call: .
clone_size: .
v_call: TRBV7-8
j_call: TRBJ1-3
cdr3_length: 16
cdr3_nt: TGTGCCAGCAGCCCCTCGACAGGCCCCTCTGGAAACACCATATATTTT
cdr3_aa: CASSPSTGPSGNTIYF

d_call: TRBD2
clone_size: .
v_call: TRBV15
j_call: TRBJ2-2
cdr3_length: 16
cdr3_nt: TGTGCCACCAGCAGAGCGCGGACTAGCGGGAGTAGGGAGCTGTTTTTT
cdr3_aa: CATSRARTSGSRELFF

d_call: .
clone_size: .
v_call: TRBV28
j_call: TRBJ1-2
cdr3_length: 13
cdr3_nt: TGTGCCAGCGGTGAAAGCAGATTCTATGGCTACACCTTC
cdr3_aa: CASGESRFYGYTF

d_call: .
clone_size: .
v_call: TRBV29-1
j_call: TRBJ2-3
cdr3_length: 13
cdr3_nt: TGCAGCGTTGTTGGGTCAAACACAGATACGCAGTATTTT
cdr3_aa: CSVVGSNTDTQYF

d_call: .
clone_size: .
v_call: TRBV7-9
j_call: TRBJ2-1
cdr3_length: 12
cdr3_nt: TGTGCCAGCAGCTTAGGGGGTGGTGAGCAGTTCTTC
cdr3_aa: CASSLGGGEQFF

d_call: .
clone_size: .
v_call: TRBV5-1
j_call: TRBJ1-1
cdr3_length: 14
cdr3_nt: TGCGCCAGCAGCTTCCCCGGGGGGAACACTGAAGCTTTCTTT
cdr3_aa: CASSFPGGNTEAFF